Shown below are 17 T cell receptor beta chains from a single sample sequenced in a study of spatial heterogeneity in lung cancer. TCRdb reprocessed the 5' RACE reads with MiXCR, giving one entry per CDR3 protein. The sample lists under 14,000 distinct CDR3 sequences; around 22% were seen once. The time point here: sample taken at primary tumor resection. The authors sequenced whole RNA from tumor, nontumor lung or frozen PBMC without sorting. The sample here was PBMCs, taken at surgery. These receptors were obtained from a female donor with early-stage non-small cell lung cancer.

V and J are TRBV9 and TRBJ2-1, with 9 bases that match TRBD2. The CDR3 sequence is 16 residues long. V lost 3 bases to trimming and J lost 0 bases; unmatched junction nucleotides: 4. The V gene's germline CDR1 is SGDLS and CDR2 YYNGEE. CDR3 amino acids: CASSATSGPSYNEQFF. CDR3 coding DNA: TGTGCCAGCAGCGCGACTAGCGGACCCTCCTACAATGAGCAGTTCTTC.

The genes are TRBV27 and TRBJ2-7, with 9 bases that match TRBD2. V lost 3 bases and J lost 1; bases outside the gene matches: 4. Germline V gene sequence: CDR1 MNHEY, CDR2 SMNVEV (reference sequence). The CDR3 sequence is 15 residues long. The CDR3 DNA is TGTGCCAGCAGTTTTGATGCGGGAGGGTCCTACGAGCAGTACTTC. Translated, it gives CASSFDAGGSYEQYF.

This clonotype has a handful of counts. The chain combines TRBV18 with TRBJ1-1, with D possibly matching TRBD1 (5 bases). The ends were cut back, 5 bases at V and 2 bases at J, with 9 bases in the middle. This CDR3 contains 13 residues. Per germline, CDR1 KGHSH and CDR2 LQKENI. CDR3 sequence (DNA): TGTGCCAGCTCAGTACAGGAAAACACTGAAGCTTTCTTT. It specifies CASSVQENTEAFF.

This rearrangement joins TRBV5-4 to TRBJ1-5; D gene uncertain. V lost 0 bases and J 5 bases, leaving 3 bases between the germline ends. Germline CDR1 reads SGHNT; CDR2 reads YYREEE (reference sequence). This CDR3 is built from 12 residues. The CDR3 DNA follows: TGTGCCAGCAGCTTGGCGGATCAGCCCCAGCATTTT. Its protein product is CASSLADQPQHF. Full variable domain (missing parts from reference TRBV5-4 and TRBJ1-5): ETGVTQSPTHLIKTRGQQVTLRCSSQSGHNTVSWYQQALGQGPQFIFQYYREEENGRGNFPPRFSGLQFPNYSSELNVNALELDDSALYLCASSLADQPQHFGDGTRLSIL.

This clonotype counts as medium-sized. V gene TRBV6-2 or TRBV6-3 combines with J gene TRBJ2-5; 7 nucleotides match TRBD1. Germline trimming cut 6 bases from V and 5 bases from J; bases unmatched to any gene: 12. In germline, CDR1 is MNHEY, CDR2 SVGEGT. The CDR3 length is 15 residues. CDR3 residues: CASRKQGSQSETQYF. The CDR3 coding sequence is TGTGCCAGCAGGAAACAGGGGTCCCAATCCGAGACCCAGTACTTC.

V and J are TRBV4-1 and TRBJ2-5; TRBD1 aligns across 7 bases. CDR1 is MGHRA and CDR2 is YSYEKL in the germline V gene. The CDR3 spans 15 residues. V trimming: 2 bases; J trimming: 4 bases; junction bases outside the gene matches: 7. CDR3 region: CASSQWTGRTETQYF. For the CDR3, the DNA is TGCGCCAGCAGCCAATGGACAGGTCGGACAGAGACCCAGTACTTC.

This clonotype has more than one count but fewer than ten. The chain carries TRBV19 and TRBJ1-4; D gene unclear. This CDR3 region has 14 residues. CDR1 and CDR2 from the germline V gene are LNHDA and SQIVND (reference sequence). V was shortened by 7 bases and J by 6 bases, with 15 bases between the two germline ends. DNA for the CDR3: TGTGCCAGTACCATTGGCGCCCCGGATGAAAAACTGTTTTTT. Amino acids: CASTIGAPDEKLFF.

This clonotype has at least ten counts. This chain uses TRBV29-1 with TRBJ2-2; 9 bases agree with TRBD2. The CDR3 is made up of 14 amino acids. The germline CDR1 and CDR2 sequences are SQVTM and ANQGSEA. The ends lost 5 bases at V and 5 bases at J; junction bases unmatched: 6. The CDR3 sequence is CSVSGRPSTGELFF. In DNA, the CDR3 is TGCAGCGTTAGCGGGAGGCCCTCAACCGGGGAGCTGTTTTTT.

This clonotype is medium-sized by share. The J gene is TRBJ2-7, the V gene TRBV10-2; 7 nucleotides line up with TRBD1. V shed 8 bases, J shed 2 bases, and the junction held 3 bases outside the gene matches. The CDR3 has 12 residues. Per the germline V gene, CDR1 is WSHSY and CDR2 is SAAADI. In nucleotides, the CDR3 is TGCGCCAGCCGTGGACAGGCCTACGAGCAGTACTTC. Its translation is CASRGQAYEQYF.

The J gene is TRBJ2-1, the V gene TRBV20-1, with TRBD1 matching 8 bases. Germline CDR1 DFQATT, CDR2 SNEGSKA (reference sequence). The CDR3 loop spans 16 amino acids. Trimming removed 6 bases from V and 0 bases from J; junction bases left unmatched: 10. This chain's CDR3 is CSAERGDRSSYNEQFF. CDR3 sequence (DNA): TGCAGTGCCGAGAGGGGGGACAGGAGCTCCTACAATGAGCAGTTCTTC.

The J gene is TRBJ2-5, the V gene TRBV7-7, with 8 bases matching TRBD1. This CDR3 region has 14 residues. The trim removed 5 bases at V and 5 bases at J, leaving 7 bases unmatched. Germline V gene lookup returns CDR1 SSHAT and CDR2 FNYEAQ (reference sequence). The CDR3 sequence is CASSHGQGPETQYF. Here the CDR3 DNA reads TGTGCCAGCAGCCACGGACAGGGCCCCGAGACCCAGTACTTC.

J is TRBJ2-1 and V is TRBV4-2; perhaps TRBD2 as D (6 bases). This CDR3 is built from 17 residues. V was pared by 7 bases and J by 4 bases, with 23 bases between. CDR1 is LGHNA, CDR2 YNFKEQ, per germline. CDR3 DNA sequence: TGTGCCAGCACCCCAGGTGCGGCGGGGAACAATTACAATGAGCAGTTCTTC. Residues: CASTPGAAGNNYNEQFF.

This clonotype has only a few counts. The chain combines TRBV29-1 with TRBJ1-1, with 8 bases matching TRBD1. The CDR3 is made up of 15 amino acids. With V trimmed by 7 bases and J by 1 base, 11 bases remained unmatched. Germline CDR1 reads SQVTM; CDR2 reads ANQGSEA. The CDR3 region is CSAARDRLANTEAFF. CDR3 coding DNA: TGCAGCGCCGCCCGGGACAGGCTTGCGAACACTGAAGCTTTCTTT.

This rearrangement joins TRBV30 to TRBJ1-2, with a weak D call TRBD1 (6 bases). Trimming removed 4 bases from V and 5 bases from J, with 14 bases in between. The germline CDR1 and CDR2 sequences are GTSNPN and SVGIG (reference sequence). The CDR3 is 13 amino acids. CDR3 residues: CAWMSQGVYGYTF. The CDR3 nucleotides are TGTGCCTGGATGTCACAGGGCGTTTATGGCTACACCTTC.

J is TRBJ2-1 and V is TRBV20-1; no clear D. CDR3 size: 14 residues. The V gene's germline CDR1 is DFQATT and CDR2 SNEGSKA (reference sequence). The germline V and J ends were trimmed by 6 bases and 2 bases, with 14 bases remaining between them. The CDR3 DNA reads as TGCAGTGCCAGCCCTAGGGCGGCCTACAATGAGCAGTTCTTC. Translating gives CSASPRAAYNEQFF.

This clonotype came up once. The CDR3 here is CASSILAGGRETQYF. The CDR3 DNA is TGTGCCAGCAGCATACTAGCGGGAGGGAGAGAGACCCAGTACTTC. The chain employs TRBV11-2 and TRBJ2-5; 13 bases are a match to TRBD2. The J segment lost 4 bases and the V segment lost 5 bases, leaving 4 bases of the junction unmatched. The CDR3 length is 15 residues. CDR1 SGHAT and CDR2 FQNNGV come from the germline V gene. Combining the CDR3 with reference TRBV11-2 and TRBJ2-5 gives the whole variable domain EAGVAQSPRYKIIEKRQSVAFWCNPISGHATLYWYQQILGQGPKLLIQFQNNGVVDDSQLPKDRFSAERLKGVDSTLKIQPAKLEDSAVYLCASSILAGGRETQYFGPGTRLLVL.

This rearrangement joins TRBV5-4 to TRBJ2-1, with TRBD1 matching 9 bases. Losses at the gene ends were 2 bases for V and 8 bases for J; bases not matched to a gene: 8. Germline loops: CDR1 SGHNT, CDR2 YYREEE (reference sequence). This CDR3 comprises 15 residues. As DNA, the CDR3 is TGTGCCAGCAGCTTACCCGGGACAGGGTCATATGAGCAGTTCTTC. Its translation is CASSLPGTGSYEQFF.